Below are 11 T cell receptor beta chains sequenced from a single sample in a study of low-dose radiotherapy and immunotherapy resistance in tumors. Alpha- and beta-chain coverage of first-strand cDNA came from TRAV- and TRBV-specific primers. PCR amplification of the TCRs was performed with Phusion for 20 PCR cycles, and it relied on a constant-region primer together with a V-primer adapter. A single record per CDR3 protein comes from TCRdb applying MiXCR to the reads. The sample includes roughly 7,300 distinct CDR3 sequences, 80% to 90% of them seen just once. Receptor source: a human donor with advanced metastatic prostate, ovarian, gallbladder or colorectal cancer (not recorded which). This table probably holds off-target reads from a library built for another chain.

The chain couples TRBV14 to TRBJ1-1; D is ambiguous. V gave up 1 base and J gave up 4 bases, with 16 bases separating them. CDR1 and CDR2 (germline): SGHDN, FVKESK. CDR3 length: 16 residues. Written as DNA, the CDR3 is TGTGCCAGCAGCCAAGTTTTCCGAGTTTCGGGCACTGAAGCTTTCTTT. Its protein is CASSQVFRVSGTEAFF. The variable domain in full, with the rest retrieved from reference TRBV14 and TRBJ1-1, is EAGVTQFPSHSVIEKGQTVTLRCDPISGHDNLYWYRRVMGKEIKFLLHFVKESKQDESGMPNNRFLAERTGGTYSTLKVQPAELEDSGVYFCASSQVFRVSGTEAFFGQGTRLTVV.

The V and J genes are TRBV29-1 and TRBJ1-5; D is undetermined. There are 13 residues in the CDR3. CDR1 and CDR2 from the germline V gene are SQVTM and ANQGSEA. Trimming stripped 4 bases from V and 5 bases from J, with 12 bases between. The CDR3 DNA reads TGCAGCGTTGGCCCCGATGATTATCAGCCCCAGCATTTT. Translating it yields CSVGPDDYQPQHF.

The chain joins TRBV6-1 to TRBJ1-5, with D possibly being TRBD1 (6 bases). V was trimmed by 6 bases and J by 1 base, leaving 13 bases between them. This CDR3 comprises 15 residues. Germline loops: CDR1 MNHNS, CDR2 SASEGT. For the CDR3, the DNA is TGTGCCAGCAGACCACAGGGATCGAGCAATCAGCCCCAGCATTTT. The encoded protein is CASRPQGSSNQPQHF.

The chain recombines TRBV12-3 or TRBV12-4 with TRBJ2-3, with 12 bases fitting TRBD2. CDR3 length: 17 residues. Trimming removed 6 bases from V and 5 bases from J; junction bases left unmatched: 12. The chain's CDR3 is CASSPPPSGGAGDTQYF. The CDR3 nucleotides are TGTGCCAGCAGCCCGCCTCCTAGCGGGGGGGCGGGAGATACGCAGTATTTT.

The V and J genes are TRBV2 and TRBJ2-7; D remains ambiguous. CDR1 is SNHLY, CDR2 FYNNEI, per germline. Between the trimmed V and J ends, which lost 3 bases and 2 bases, there was a span of 5 bases. This CDR3 is 12 amino acids long. CDR3 loop: CASSENPYEQYF. The CDR3, as DNA: TGTGCCAGCAGTGAGAACCCCTACGAGCAGTACTTC.

The chain is built from TRBV29-1 and TRBJ2-7; no reliable D call. The CDR3 length is 13 residues. V was trimmed by 5 bases and J by 2 bases, leaving 13 bases between them. The germline V gene encodes CDR1 SQVTM and CDR2 ANQGSEA. For the CDR3, the DNA is TGCAGCGTTCATGGCAGGTCCCCCTACGAGCAGTACTTC. Translated, it gives CSVHGRSPYEQYF.

The chain has TRBV7-2 and TRBJ2-5; 7 bases agree with TRBD2. This CDR3 comprises 14 residues. Germline CDR1 is SGHTA and CDR2 is FQGNSA. The V gene end was trimmed by 1 base and the J gene end by 5 bases; junction bases not matched to a gene: 4. The CDR3 region is CASSLDVGGETQYF. In DNA form, the CDR3 reads TGTGCCAGCAGCTTAGATGTGGGGGGGGAGACCCAGTACTTC.

This clonotype occurred once. The chain joins TRBV20-1 to TRBJ1-1; 7 bases are shared with TRBD1. The germline V gene has CDR1 DFQATT and CDR2 SNEGSKA (reference sequence). V dropped 0 bases and J dropped 1; count of bases not matched to a gene: 8. The CDR3 spans 16 residues. Here the CDR3 DNA reads TGCAGTGCTAGAGAAGGGGGCACGGGGGGGAACACTGAAGCTTTCTTT. Protein: CSAREGGTGGNTEAFF.

The CDR3 is CASSLMGTDTQYF. The CDR3 region has the DNA TGCGCCAGCAGCTTGATGGGGACAGATACGCAGTATTTT. The chain joins TRBV5-1 to TRBJ2-3; D unresolved. Per germline, CDR1 SGHRS and CDR2 YFSETQ. The CDR3 runs 13 residues. Between the trimmed V and J ends, which lost 1 base and 3 bases, there was a span of 6 bases.

The chain carries TRBV29-1 and TRBJ2-7, with TRBD2 identical over 8 bases. Germline CDR1 reads SQVTM; CDR2 reads ANQGSEA. Trimming cost V 7 bases and J 0 bases; bases outside gene matches: 11. The CDR3 loop spans 15 amino acids. The CDR3 is CSGGRWRGDSYEQYF. CDR3 nucleotides: TGCAGCGGGGGTAGATGGCGGGGGGACTCCTACGAGCAGTACTTC.

The V gene is TRBV19, the J gene TRBJ1-6, with a weak D call TRBD1 (6 bases). Germline V gives CDR1 LNHDA, CDR2 SQIVND (reference sequence). Trimming cost V 2 bases and J 9 bases, with 11 bases left between them. This CDR3 is built from 14 residues. The CDR3 protein is CASSITGGSSPLHF. The CDR3 region has the DNA TGTGCCAGTAGTATAACCGGGGGCAGTTCACCCCTCCACTTT.